The 15 T cell receptor beta chains reported below all come from one sample, sequenced in a study of T cell changes during pregnancy in multiple sclerosis. Clones were sequenced by immunoSEQ multiplex PCR, and TCRdb holds only the in-frame ones, with some missing. The sample lists about 70,000 clones, about 94% occurring once. Sample: peripheral blood, taken in the third trimester of pregnancy. The receptors were gathered from a female donor with multiple sclerosis, enrolled in a pregnancy study.

This sequence joins TRBV30 and TRBJ1-2; D is undetermined. V was clipped by 4 bases and J by 6 bases, with 12 bases between them. The germline V gene encodes CDR1 GTSNPN and CDR2 SVGIG (reference sequence). This CDR3 spans 12 amino acids. The CDR3 loop is CAWTGGADGYTF. CDR3 in DNA: TGTGCCTGGACCGGAGGCGCGGATGGCTACACCTTC.

This clone was seen only once. The chain couples TRBV7-3 to TRBJ2-6, with D perhaps matching TRBD1 (5 bases). The germline CDR1 and CDR2 sequences are SGHTA and FQGTGA. V dropped 0 bases and J dropped 2 bases, with 8 bases sitting between them. The CDR3 is 16 residues long. The DNA of the CDR3 is TGTGCCAGCAGCTTAACGGGCAGGGCTGGGGCCAACGTCCTGACTTTC. Its protein product is CASSLTGRAGANVLTF.

V gene TRBV5-1 combines with J gene TRBJ2-2; the match to TRBD2 covers 11 bases. CDR3 length equals 16 residues. The germline CDR1 and CDR2 sequences are SGHRS and YFSETQ. Trimming cost V 2 bases and J 4 bases; bases outside gene matches: 4. Here the CDR3 DNA reads TGCGCCAGCAGCTTCCCTAGCGGGGGGACCACCGGGGAGCTGTTTTTT. This codes for CASSFPSGGTTGELFF.

This rearrangement joins TRBV5-4 to TRBJ1-1; 8 positions match TRBD1. Germline CDR1 SGHNT, CDR2 YYREEE (reference sequence). The junction had 12 bases not matched to a gene; V was cut back by 4 bases and J by 7 bases. The CDR3 extends over 15 amino acids. CDR3 sequence (DNA): TGTGCCAGCAGCATGGACAGGGCTGGAGGCATTGAAGCTTTCTTT. Its protein is CASSMDRAGGIEAFF.

The rearrangement links TRBV6-5 to TRBJ1-3; D unclear. Germline V lookup: CDR1 MNHEY, CDR2 SVGAGI. V was pared by 0 bases and J by 0 bases, with 6 bases between. There are 15 residues in the CDR3. CDR3 nucleotides: TGTGCCAGCAGTTACTCGCCCTACTCTGGAAACACCATATATTTT. This gives the protein CASSYSPYSGNTIYF.

About this clone: The sample holds other DNA sequences that translate to the same CDR3. The chain has TRBV5-5 and TRBJ1-1; D is ambiguous. This CDR3 has 13 residues. The germline V gene has CDR1 SGHKS and CDR2 YYEKEE (reference sequence). The ends were cut back, 4 bases at V and 3 bases at J, with 10 bases in the middle. This chain's CDR3 is CASSPRGDTEAFF. For the CDR3, the DNA is TGTGCCAGCAGCCCCCGCGGGGACACTGAAGCTTTCTTT.

CDR3: CASRGLRGTEAFF. The CDR3 bases are TGTGCCAGCAGAGGACTCAGAGGCACTGAAGCTTTCTTT. The chain uses TRBV6-5 and TRBJ1-1; D unresolved. The CDR3 length is 13 residues. Trimming stripped 6 bases from V and 4 bases from J, with 12 bases between. Per germline, CDR1 MNHEY and CDR2 SVGAGI.

The chain carries TRBV7-2 and TRBJ1-6; TRBD1 matches at 7 bases. Losses at the gene ends were 7 bases for V and 6 bases for J; bases not matched to a gene: 6. Germline V CDR1 and CDR2: SGHTA, FQGNSA. The CDR3 has 14 amino acids. CDR3 bases: TGTGCCAGCAAAGAGGGGACAGCTAATTCACCCCTCCACTTT. Translation: CASKEGTANSPLHF. The full variable domain, with the rest looked up from reference TRBV7-2 and TRBJ1-6, is GAGVSQSPSNKVTEKGKDVELRCDPISGHTALYWYRQSLGQGLEFLIYFQGNSAPDKSGLPSDRFSAERTGGSVSTLTIQRTQQEDSAVYLCASKEGTANSPLHFGNGTRLTVT.

The gene calls are TRBV25-1 and TRBJ2-2; 9 nucleotides line up with TRBD1. V was pared by 0 bases and J by 4 bases, with 6 bases of the junction left unmatched. Germline V lookup: CDR1 MGHDK, CDR2 SYGVNS. There are 17 residues in the CDR3. The CDR3 region has the DNA TGTGCCAGCAGTGAATATAATTTGACAGGGGGCACCGGGGAGCTGTTTTTT. Translating it yields CASSEYNLTGGTGELFF.

The chain has TRBV23-1 and TRBJ1-5; tentative D call: TRBD1 (5 bases). TRBV23-1 is an ORF for which the function is uncertain. The CDR3 has 15 residues. V lost 8 bases and J 2 bases, leaving 16 bases between the germline ends. The DNA of the CDR3 is TGCGCCAGCTCGCCCGGGGGTGGCGGCAATCAGCCCCAGCATTTT. The encoded protein is CASSPGGGGNQPQHF.

This clone was seen a handful of times. This chain uses TRBV4-1 with TRBJ2-1, with 14 bases aligning to TRBD2. V dropped 1 base and J dropped 7; count of bases not matched to a gene: 9. In germline, CDR1 is MGHRA, CDR2 YSYEKL. This CDR3 has 18 residues. This CDR3 reads CASSQVDLGLAGGNEQFF. The CDR3 nucleotides are TGCGCCAGCAGCCAAGTTGACTTAGGACTAGCGGGGGGAAATGAGCAGTTCTTC.

The chain joins TRBV7-2 to TRBJ2-1; 8 bases agree with TRBD2. The ends lost 0 bases at V and 3 bases at J; junction bases unmatched: 7. The CDR3 loop spans 17 amino acids. Germline CDR1 is SGHTA and CDR2 is FQGNSA. CDR3 in amino acids: CASSLASGGLSYNEQFF. Written as DNA, the CDR3 is TGTGCCAGCAGCTTAGCGAGCGGGGGCCTAAGCTACAATGAGCAGTTCTTC.

This chain uses TRBV2 with TRBJ2-7; D is possibly TRBD1 (5 bases). Trimming cost V 6 bases and J 4 bases, with 16 bases left between them. This CDR3 region has 14 residues. Germline V gives CDR1 SNHLY, CDR2 FYNNEI. The CDR3 DNA reads TGTGCCAGCAGGGAGACAGAGAAGGGTTACGAGCAGTACTTC. Its translation is CASRETEKGYEQYF.

This chain joins TRBV4-3 and TRBJ2-1; possible D gene TRBD1, 5 bases. This CDR3 spans 13 amino acids. The germline CDR1 and CDR2 sequences are LGHNA and YSLEER. Trimming left V 4 bases short and J 10 bases short, with 14 bases between. Here the CDR3 reads CASSPLRGREQFF. The CDR3 DNA sequence: TGCGCCAGCAGCCCCCTAAGGGGCAGAGAGCAGTTCTTC.

The V call is TRBV7-3, the J call TRBJ2-7, with 10 bases matching TRBD1. The CDR3 sequence is 15 residues long. Looked up from germline, CDR1 is SGHTA and CDR2 is FQGTGA. V dropped 2 bases and J dropped 5; count of bases not matched to a gene: 6. The DNA of the CDR3 is TGTGCCAGCAGCTTATTGGGACAGGGGTTCGACGAGCAGTACTTC. Translating it yields CASSLLGQGFDEQYF.